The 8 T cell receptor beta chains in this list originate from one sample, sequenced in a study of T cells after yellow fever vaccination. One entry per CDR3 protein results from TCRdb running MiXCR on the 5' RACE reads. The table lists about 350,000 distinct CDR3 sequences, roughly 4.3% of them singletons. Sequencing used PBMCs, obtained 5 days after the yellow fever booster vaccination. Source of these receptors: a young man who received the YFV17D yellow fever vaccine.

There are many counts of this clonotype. CDR3 protein: CASSLLGGAIGELFF. CDR3 coding DNA: TGTGCCAGCAGCTTACTCGGGGGGGCTATCGGGGAGCTGTTTTTT. V and J are TRBV7-3 and TRBJ2-2, with 8 bases matching TRBD2. V dropped 2 bases and J dropped 7; count of bases not matched to a gene: 6. CDR1 and CDR2 from the germline V gene are SGHTA and FQGTGA. This CDR3 is built from 15 residues.

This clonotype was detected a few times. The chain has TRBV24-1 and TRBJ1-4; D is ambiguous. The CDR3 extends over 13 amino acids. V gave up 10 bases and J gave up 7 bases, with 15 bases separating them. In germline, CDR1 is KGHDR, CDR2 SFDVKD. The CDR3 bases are TGTGCCACGGACCCCCCTCGCCCTGAAAAACTGTTTTTT. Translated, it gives CATDPPRPEKLFF.

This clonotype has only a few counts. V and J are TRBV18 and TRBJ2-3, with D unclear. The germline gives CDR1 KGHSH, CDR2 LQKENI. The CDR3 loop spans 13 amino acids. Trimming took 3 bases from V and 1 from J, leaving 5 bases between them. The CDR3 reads CASSPSRTDTQYF. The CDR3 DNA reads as TGTGCCAGCTCACCCTCTCGCACAGATACGCAGTATTTT. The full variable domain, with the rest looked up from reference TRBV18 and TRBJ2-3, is NAGVMQNPRHLVRRRGQEARLRCSPMKGHSHVYWYRQLPEEGLKFMVYLQKENIIDESGMPKERFSAEFPKEGPSILRIQQVVRGDSAAYFCASSPSRTDTQYFGPGTRLTVL.

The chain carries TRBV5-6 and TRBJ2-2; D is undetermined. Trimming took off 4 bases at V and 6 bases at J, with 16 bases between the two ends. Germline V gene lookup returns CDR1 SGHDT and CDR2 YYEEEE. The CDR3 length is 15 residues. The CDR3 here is CASSKVAGFAGELFF. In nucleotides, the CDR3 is TGTGCCAGCAGCAAGGTGGCTGGATTCGCCGGGGAGCTGTTTTTT.

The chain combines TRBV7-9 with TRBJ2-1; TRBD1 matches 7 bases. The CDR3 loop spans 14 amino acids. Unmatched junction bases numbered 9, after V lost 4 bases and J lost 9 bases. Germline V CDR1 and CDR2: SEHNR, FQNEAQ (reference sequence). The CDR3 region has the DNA TGTGCCAGCAGCTCAACAGGGGCGTCGGGTGAGCAGTTCTTC. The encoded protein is CASSSTGASGEQFF.

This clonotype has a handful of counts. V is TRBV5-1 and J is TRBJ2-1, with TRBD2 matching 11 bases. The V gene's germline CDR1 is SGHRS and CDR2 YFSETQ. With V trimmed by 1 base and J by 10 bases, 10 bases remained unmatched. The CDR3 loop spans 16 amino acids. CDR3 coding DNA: TGCGCCAGCAGCTTGTTAGCGGGGGGGCCCACGGGAGAGCAGTTCTTC. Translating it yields CASSLLAGGPTGEQFF.

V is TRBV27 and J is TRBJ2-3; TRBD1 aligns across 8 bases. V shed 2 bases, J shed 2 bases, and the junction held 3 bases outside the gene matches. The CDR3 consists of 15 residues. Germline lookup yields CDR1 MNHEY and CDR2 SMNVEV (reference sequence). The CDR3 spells CASSLAQGVTDTQYF. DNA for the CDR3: TGTGCCAGCAGTTTAGCACAGGGGGTCACAGATACGCAGTATTTT.

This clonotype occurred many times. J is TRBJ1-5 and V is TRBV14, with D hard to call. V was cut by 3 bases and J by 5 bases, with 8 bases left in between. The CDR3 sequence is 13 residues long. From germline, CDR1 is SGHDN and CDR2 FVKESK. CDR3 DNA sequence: TGTGCCAGCAGCCAGGGTCCTGATCAGCCCCAGCATTTT. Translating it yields CASSQGPDQPQHF.